This TCR beta chain was sequenced for a study of radiotherapy plus CTLA-4 blockade in lung cancer (dated by TCRdb to 2017 to 2018). Broadly, across the study: Among the enrolled patients, about 19% had an objective response, and about 31% reached disease control.

The study tested focal radiation therapy combined with CTLA-4 blockade (ipilimumab) in patients with chemo-refractory metastatic non-small-cell lung cancer. Paper-wide results and their limitations: After treatment with radiotherapy and ipilimumab, TCR clones that came from tumors expanded in the peripheral blood. The strongest predictors of response were reported to be early dynamic shifts in blood T cell clones along with a rise in serum interferon-beta following radiation.

This clone was picked up a small number of times. There is no known antigen for this receptor. Qualities for individual bases were not recorded, and no much larger clone is one base off. The library was produced with the immunoSEQ multiplex PCR assay. TCRdb provides this immuneACCESS table in a form limited to in-frame rearrangements. Some clones are lacking; in checked studies, under half of them reflect an unresolved V gene, and why the rest are absent is not known. The sample data list 40,000 to 45,000 clones, and more than 60% of these were observed just once. Of the sample, roughly 10% is held by the ten largest clones. This receptor was identified in a human donor with non-small cell lung cancer who had stable disease on radiotherapy plus ipilimumab. Sequencing was performed on peripheral blood, taken from a patient treated with radiotherapy plus ipilimumab.

The CDR3: CASSQGLGGTEAFF. In nucleotide form, the sequence is TGCGCCAGCAGCCAAGGTTTGGGGGGCACTGAAGCTTTCTTT. The sequence joins TRBV4-3 to TRBJ1-1; the D gene is perhaps TRBD1, on 5 matching bases. The junction carries 10 bases between V and J, which are trimmed by 1 base and 4 bases respectively. The germline V gene gives CDR1 as LGHNA and CDR2 as YSLEER. Including the terminal cysteine and phenylalanine, the CDR3 comprises 14 residues. Only the CDR3 region is kept as DNA, spanning 42 bases read in frame from base 1.